The source of this T cell receptor (beta chain) is a study of T cell repertoires in cytomegalovirus infection. Study as a whole: Recently identified HLA-C-restricted CMV epitopes were used, and well-studied HLA-B-restricted CMV epitopes were used as well. Public TCR beta signatures were indicative of both CMV infection and a matching HLA type.

Germline CDR1 and CDR2: MNHNS and SASEGT. The CDR3 runs to 15 residues. Between the trimmed V and J ends, which lost 7 bases and 0 bases, there was a span of 13 bases. Note on this clonotype: The antigen is not known.

General observations from the study: In two of eight donors, the top clonotype was HLA-C-restricted CMV-specific.

TCRdb re-called the reads through MiXCR, storing one row per CDR3 protein. Of hundreds of thousands of distinct CDR3 sequences in the sample, around 35% are singletons; the top ten hold 15% to 20%. Material: cultured PBMCs, obtained from culture after CMV antigen stimulation. This TCR derives from a human donor in good health (CMV status not recorded). Some clones in this sample may be carry-over from other donors' samples. V usage is TRBV6-1 and J usage is TRBJ1-3, with no clear D. The CDR3 here is CASKLGRASGNTIYF. The CDR3 coding sequence is TGTGCCAGCAAGCTCGGCCGGGCCTCTGGAAACACCATATATTTT.